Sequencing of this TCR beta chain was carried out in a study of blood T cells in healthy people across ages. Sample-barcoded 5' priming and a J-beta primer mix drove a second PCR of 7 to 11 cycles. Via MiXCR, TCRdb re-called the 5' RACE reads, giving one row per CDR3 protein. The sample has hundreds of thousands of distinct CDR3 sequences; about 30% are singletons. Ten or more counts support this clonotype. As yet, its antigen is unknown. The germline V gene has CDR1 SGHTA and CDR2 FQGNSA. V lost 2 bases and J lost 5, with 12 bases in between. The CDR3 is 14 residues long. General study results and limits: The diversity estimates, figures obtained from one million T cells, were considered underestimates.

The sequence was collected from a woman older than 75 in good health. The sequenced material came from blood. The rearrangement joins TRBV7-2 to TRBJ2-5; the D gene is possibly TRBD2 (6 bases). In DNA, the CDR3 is TGTGCCAGCAGCTTAAATAGTGGGGGGGAGACCCAGTACTTC. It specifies CASSLNSGGETQYF.